This T cell receptor (beta chain) was obtained from a study of cytomegalovirus exposure and HLA in healthy donors. Study as a whole: Ancestry clustering placed more than 65% of more than 350 genotyped donors in the Caucasian-associated cluster. Study-wide points: In a later analysis, across HLA loci, associated TCR counts were highest for DRB1, lowest for HLA-C. Researchers counted 164 TCR beta chains as cytomegalovirus-associated. Productive rates of about 90% or about 30% were seen for most TCR beta V segments in an earlier analysis.

PCR primers comprised 60 Vbeta and 13 Jbeta primers. The assay was immunoSEQ multiplex PCR, and TCRdb's table has in-frame clones only and misses some. The sample's table shows some 150,000 clones. As for this clone: Its antigen is not known.

The CDR3 totals 16 residues. Trimming pared 0 bases from V and 0 bases from J, leaving 7 bases between. CDR1 is SGDLS and CDR2 is YYNGEE in the germline V gene. The sequencing sample was made of PBMCs. The source of this sequence is a man aged 40-50 years in good health and CMV-seronegative. The V gene is TRBV9, the J gene TRBJ2-6; D unclear. This CDR3 reads CASSVGGSSGANVLTF. The CDR3 DNA is TGTGCCAGCAGCGTAGGCGGAAGCTCTGGGGCCAACGTCCTGACTTTC.